This TCR beta chain was obtained from a study of CD8 T cells in Susac syndrome. After extraction with the RNeasy kit, roughly 0.45 to 1 ug of the RNA was reverse transcribed using random hexamers. The method of amplification for TCR beta CDR3 was immunoSEQ multiplex PCR, covering 54 Vbeta and 13 Jbeta. TCRdb independently ran MiXCR on the immunoSEQ multiplex PCR reads; one entry per CDR3 protein. Among approximately 150,000 distinct CDR3 sequences, roughly 94% were seen once, and the ten largest hold 0.075% to 0.09%. Sequencing of TCR beta, carried out with a high-throughput approach, was applied to CD8+ and CD4+ T cells from the blood. Healthy donors, matched for age and sex, constituted the control group. TEMRA cells were enriched by FACS, and CD4+ and CD8+ T cells were negatively isolated. Trimming left V 6 bases short and J 4 bases short, with 16 bases between. The germline CDR1 and CDR2 sequences are SQVTM and ANQGSEA. The CDR3 has 13 amino acids.

This sequence was found in a human donor in good health. Input material: CD4+ T cells from PBMCs. The chain carries TRBV29-1 and TRBJ2-7; D is unclear. As DNA, the CDR3 is TGCAGCGTCACAGCCGTGCCGGGTTACGAGCAGTACTTC. Its translation: CSVTAVPGYEQYF.